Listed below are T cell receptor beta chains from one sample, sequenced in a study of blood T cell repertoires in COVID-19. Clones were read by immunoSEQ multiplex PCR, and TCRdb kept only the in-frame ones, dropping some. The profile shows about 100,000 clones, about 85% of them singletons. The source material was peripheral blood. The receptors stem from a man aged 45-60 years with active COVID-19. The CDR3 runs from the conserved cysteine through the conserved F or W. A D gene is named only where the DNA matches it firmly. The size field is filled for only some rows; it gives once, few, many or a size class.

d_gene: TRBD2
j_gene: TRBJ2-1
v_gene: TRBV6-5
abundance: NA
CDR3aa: CASSGAGGYNEQFF
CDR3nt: TGTGCCAGCAGCGGAGCGGGGGGGTACAATGAGCAGTTCTTC

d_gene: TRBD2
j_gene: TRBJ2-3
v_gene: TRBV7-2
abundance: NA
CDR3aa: CASSSRRGGDTDTQYF
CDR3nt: TGTGCCAGCAGCTCCCGTCGCGGGGGGGATACAGATACGCAGTATTTT

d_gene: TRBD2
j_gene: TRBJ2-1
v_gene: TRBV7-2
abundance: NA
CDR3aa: CASRESGGFDEQFF
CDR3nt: TGTGCCAGCAGGGAAAGCGGGGGGTTCGATGAGCAGTTCTTC

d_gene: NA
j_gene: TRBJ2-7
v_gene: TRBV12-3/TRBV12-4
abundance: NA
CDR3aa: CASTLKLYYEQYF
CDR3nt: TGTGCCAGCACTCTGAAGCTGTACTACGAGCAGTACTTC

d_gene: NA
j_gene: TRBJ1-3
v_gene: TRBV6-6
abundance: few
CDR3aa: CATTASGNTIYF
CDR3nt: TGTGCCACGACAGCCTCTGGAAACACCATATATTTT

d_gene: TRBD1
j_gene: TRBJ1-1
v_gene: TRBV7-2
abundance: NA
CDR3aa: CASRQTGADTEAFF
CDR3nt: TGTGCCAGCAGACAGACAGGGGCGGACACTGAAGCTTTCTTT

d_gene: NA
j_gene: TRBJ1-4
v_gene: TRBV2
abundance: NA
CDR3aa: CASTTVNNEKLFF
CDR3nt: TGTGCCAGCACGACAGTAAATAATGAAAAACTGTTTTTT

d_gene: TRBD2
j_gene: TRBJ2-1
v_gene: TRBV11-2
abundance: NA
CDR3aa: CASSVRTSGNNEQFF
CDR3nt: TGTGCCAGCAGCGTACGGACTAGCGGGAACAATGAGCAGTTCTTC

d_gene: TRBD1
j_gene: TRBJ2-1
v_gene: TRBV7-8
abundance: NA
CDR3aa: CASSRQGRRDEQFF
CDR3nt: TGTGCCAGCAGCCGACAGGGGCGTAGGGATGAGCAGTTCTTC

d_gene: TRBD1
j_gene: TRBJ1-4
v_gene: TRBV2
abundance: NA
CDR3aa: CASSAQTGVNEKLFF
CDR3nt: TGTGCCAGCAGTGCCCAGACAGGGGTTAATGAAAAACTGTTTTTT

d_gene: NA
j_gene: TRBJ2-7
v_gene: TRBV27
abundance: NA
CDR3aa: CASRPLTGSEQYF
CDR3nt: TGTGCCAGCAGACCGCTCACAGGGTCCGAGCAGTACTTC

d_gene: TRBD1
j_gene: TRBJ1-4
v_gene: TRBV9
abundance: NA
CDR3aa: CASSVGQGGEKLFF
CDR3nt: TGTGCCAGCAGCGTGGGACAGGGCGGGGAAAAACTGTTTTTT

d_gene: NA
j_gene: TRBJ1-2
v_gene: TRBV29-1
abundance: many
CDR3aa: CSGGVGGGGYTF
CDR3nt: TGCAGCGGGGGTGTGGGAGGAGGTGGCTACACCTTC

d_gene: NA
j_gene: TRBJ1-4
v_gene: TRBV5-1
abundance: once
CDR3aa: CASSLRETVNEKLFF
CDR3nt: TGCGCCAGCAGCTTGCGTGAGACAGTAAATGAAAAACTGTTTTTT

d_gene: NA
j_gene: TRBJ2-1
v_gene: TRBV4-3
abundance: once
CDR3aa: CASSQVEQLYNEQFF
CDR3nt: TGCGCCAGCAGCCAAGTTGAACAGTTGTACAATGAGCAGTTCTTC

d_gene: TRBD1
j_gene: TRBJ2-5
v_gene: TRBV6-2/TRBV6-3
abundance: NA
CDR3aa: CASSRRQGRQETQYF
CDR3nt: TGTGCCAGCAGTAGACGACAGGGAAGGCAAGAGACCCAGTACTTC

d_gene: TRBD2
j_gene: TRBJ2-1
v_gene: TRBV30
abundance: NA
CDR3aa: CAGGRAYNEQFF
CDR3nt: TGTGCCGGGGGGAGGGCCTACAATGAGCAGTTCTTC

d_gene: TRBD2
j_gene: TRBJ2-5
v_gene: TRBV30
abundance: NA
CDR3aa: CAWRFGLAGKQETQYF
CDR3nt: TGTGCCTGGAGATTCGGACTAGCGGGGAAACAAGAGACCCAGTACTTC

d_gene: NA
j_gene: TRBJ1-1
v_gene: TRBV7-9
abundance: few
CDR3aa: CASSSRGANTEAFF
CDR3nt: TGTGCCAGCAGCTCCAGGGGAGCGAACACTGAAGCTTTCTTT

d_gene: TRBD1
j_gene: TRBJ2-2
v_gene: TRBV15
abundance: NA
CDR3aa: CATNPVGQGGTGELFF
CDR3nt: TGTGCCACCAACCCTGTAGGACAGGGTGGCACCGGGGAGCTGTTTTTT

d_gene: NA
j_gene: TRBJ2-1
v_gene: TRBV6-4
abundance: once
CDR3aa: CASSDTPGGPWNEQFF
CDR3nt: TGTGCCAGCAGTGACACCCCGGGGGGCCCATGGAATGAGCAGTTCTTC